This record looks at one T cell receptor (beta chain) sequence and its context. This record comes from a study of CD8 T cells in Susac syndrome. RNA totalling about 0.45 to 1 ug underwent reverse transcription with random hexamers. One entry per CDR3 protein, called by TCRdb with MiXCR from the immunoSEQ multiplex PCR reads. The sample lists about 120,000 distinct CDR3 sequences; around 94% were seen once. Sequencing of TCR beta covered CD8+ and CD4+ T cells obtained from blood. CDR1 and CDR2 from the germline V gene are SGHDT and YYEEEE. V shed 5 bases and J 3 bases; nucleotides not matched to a gene: 9. The CDR3 runs to 15 residues.

This receptor was identified in a human donor with Susac syndrome. The sample consisted of CD8+ T cells from PBMCs. The chain links TRBV5-6 to TRBJ1-2; 8 nucleotides match TRBD1. CDR3: CASSKSAGGHYGYTF. CDR3 nucleotide sequence: TGTGCCAGCAGTAAATCAGCAGGGGGCCACTATGGCTACACCTTC.